These 13 T cell receptor beta chains originate from one sample sequenced in a study of cytomegalovirus exposure and HLA in healthy donors. Sequencing was performed with immunoSEQ multiplex PCR; in TCRdb, only in-frame clones are kept and a portion is missing. The sample lists 160,000 or so clones; 85% to 90% were seen once. The sequenced material came from PBMCs. These receptors were taken from a man between 18 and 29 years old in good health and CMV-seronegative.

The J gene is TRBJ1-5, the V gene TRBV6-1, with 8 bases lining up with TRBD1. The J segment lost 3 bases and the V segment lost 7 bases, leaving 8 bases of the junction unmatched. CDR1 and CDR2 from the germline V gene are MNHNS and SASEGT. The CDR3 covers 15 residues. The CDR3 bases are TGTGCCAGCACCCCGGACAGGGCCATCAATCAGCCCCAGCATTTT. Encoded protein: CASTPDRAINQPQHF.

The V and J genes are TRBV19 and TRBJ1-4; D call uncertain. This CDR3 contains 14 residues. The V gene lost 10 bases and the J gene lost 3 bases, with 15 bases spanning the gap. CDR1 and CDR2 from the germline V gene are LNHDA and SQIVND (reference sequence). Here the CDR3 reads CATSTGSPNEKLFF. For the CDR3, the DNA is TGTGCCACTTCAACGGGTTCACCTAATGAAAAACTGTTTTTT.

The chain uses TRBV6-5 and TRBJ2-5; the match to TRBD1 covers 11 bases. Germline assignment: CDR1 MNHEY and CDR2 SVGAGI. Trimming took 2 bases from V and 1 from J; bases not matched to a gene: 3. The CDR3 is made up of 16 amino acids. Here the CDR3 reads CASSYPGQGGQETQYF. For the CDR3, the DNA is TGTGCCAGCAGTTACCCGGGACAGGGGGGCCAAGAGACCCAGTACTTC.

The chain combines TRBV6-1 with TRBJ2-1; 9 nucleotides line up with TRBD2. The germline CDR1 and CDR2 sequences are MNHNS and SASEGT. Trimming removed 6 bases from V and 8 bases from J; junction bases left unmatched: 5. The CDR3 covers 13 residues. The CDR3 loop is CASRLAGEHEQFF. In DNA form, the CDR3 reads TGTGCCAGCAGGTTAGCGGGAGAGCATGAGCAGTTCTTC.

The J gene is TRBJ2-5, the V gene TRBV7-2; 9 positions match TRBD2. V gave up 6 bases and J gave up 2 bases; unmatched junction bases: 4. The CDR3 contains 14 residues. Germline V gene sequence: CDR1 SGHTA, CDR2 FQGNSA. CDR3 amino acids: CASRYLAGQETQYF. Written as DNA, the CDR3 is TGTGCCAGCAGATACCTAGCGGGGCAAGAGACCCAGTACTTC.

V and J are TRBV29-1 and TRBJ2-3, with TRBD2 matching over 7 bases. The CDR3 contains 12 residues. CDR1 is SQVTM and CDR2 is ANQGSEA in the germline V gene. The CDR3 protein is CTCSGSTDTQYF. Here the CDR3 DNA reads TGCACCTGTAGCGGGAGCACAGATACGCAGTATTTT.

The rearrangement uses TRBV13 and TRBJ2-7; the match to TRBD2 covers 8 bases. Per germline, CDR1 PRHDT and CDR2 FYEKMQ (reference sequence). The CDR3 extends over 15 amino acids. J was trimmed by 4 bases and V by 5 bases; bases with no gene match: 10. Here the CDR3 reads CASSPRGSGTYEQYF. The CDR3 region has the DNA TGTGCCAGCAGCCCAAGGGGTAGCGGGACATACGAGCAGTACTTC.

This clone was observed once. This chain joins TRBV7-2 and TRBJ1-1, with TRBD1 as a possible D gene (5 bases). From germline, CDR1 is SGHTA and CDR2 FQGNSA. This CDR3 contains 15 residues. The V end lost 5 bases, the J end lost 1 base, and 14 bases lay between the germline ends. The CDR3 reads CASSTPTAPNTEAFF. CDR3 nucleotide sequence: TGTGCCAGCAGCACACCGACAGCTCCGAACACTGAAGCTTTCTTT.

The V call is TRBV29-1, the J call TRBJ2-2; TRBD1 aligns across 9 bases. V gave up 0 bases and J gave up 5 bases; unmatched junction bases: 13. The CDR3 length is 18 residues. Germline loops: CDR1 SQVTM, CDR2 ANQGSEA. In DNA, the CDR3 is TGCAGCGTTGAAGATCTAGTCAAGGCGGGACAGGGTACCGGGGAGCTGTTTTTT. Its translation is CSVEDLVKAGQGTGELFF.

The chain is built from TRBV7-9 and TRBJ2-2; D is possibly TRBD1 (6 bases). Trimming left V 3 bases short and J 6 bases short, with 8 bases between. The CDR3 contains 13 residues. Germline CDR1 reads SEHNR; CDR2 reads FQNEAQ (reference sequence). CDR3 coding DNA: TGTGCCAGCAGCTTCAGGGGCCCCGGGGAGCTGTTTTTT. Protein: CASSFRGPGELFF. The full variable domain, its missing parts supplied by reference TRBV7-9 and TRBJ2-2, is DTGVSQNPRHKITKRGQNVTFRCDPISEHNRLYWYRQTLGQGPEFLTYFQNEAQLEKSRLLSDRFSAERPKGSFSTLEIQRTEQGDSAMYLCASSFRGPGELFFGEGSRLTVL.

J is TRBJ2-2 and V is TRBV27; 8 positions match TRBD1. Unmatched junction bases numbered 5, after V lost 5 bases and J lost 3 bases. This CDR3 region has 15 residues. Germline CDR1 reads MNHEY; CDR2 reads SMNVEV (reference sequence). CDR3 protein: CASSVRTGYTGELFF. The CDR3 region has the DNA TGTGCCAGCAGTGTTCGGACAGGGTACACCGGGGAGCTGTTTTTT.

The J gene is TRBJ2-3, the V gene TRBV6-6, with 14 bases aligning to TRBD2. Germline V gives CDR1 MNHNY, CDR2 SVGAGI (reference sequence). CDR3 size: 15 residues. With V trimmed by 10 bases and J by 5 bases, 8 bases remained unmatched. The CDR3 spells CATLRLAGGKDTQYF. CDR3 sequence (DNA): TGTGCCACCCTAAGACTAGCGGGAGGGAAAGATACGCAGTATTTT.

This chain uses TRBV5-1 with TRBJ2-5; the match to TRBD2 covers 11 bases. The ends lost 1 base at V and 5 bases at J; junction bases unmatched: 7. This CDR3 has 16 residues. CDR1 and CDR2 (germline): SGHRS, YFSETQ. DNA for the CDR3: TGCGCCAGCAGCTTGAGTAGCGGGGGGGCCGGGGAGACCCAGTACTTC. Protein sequence: CASSLSSGGAGETQYF.